These 4 T cell receptor beta chains came from one sample sequenced in a study of T cell repertoires in cytomegalovirus infection. TCRdb fed the reads into MiXCR, producing one record per CDR3 protein. Among about 830,000 distinct CDR3 sequences listed, 30% to 35% were seen once. Antigens for these TCRs are unknown. The sequenced sample was cultured CD8+ T cells from PBMCs, obtained from culture after CMV antigen stimulation. These receptors came from a human donor in good health (CMV status not recorded). Some clones in this sample may be carry-over from other donors' samples.

The chain joins TRBV27 to TRBJ2-7; possibly TRBD2 for D (6 bases). Germline values: CDR1 MNHEY, CDR2 SMNVEV (reference sequence). V lost 5 bases and J lost 3, with 17 bases in between. The CDR3 contains 15 residues. This CDR3 reads CASSPLGGNNYEQYF. In DNA, the CDR3 is TGTGCCAGCAGTCCCCTCGGCGGGAACAACTACGAGCAGTACTTC.

The rearrangement links TRBV6-2 or TRBV6-3 to TRBJ1-5; D gene ambiguous. The CDR3 loop spans 15 amino acids. The ends were cut back, 0 bases at V and 0 bases at J, with 6 bases in the middle. Germline V lookup: CDR1 MNHEY, CDR2 SVGEGT. For the CDR3, the DNA is TGTGCCAGCAGTTACTCTCCAATTAGCAATCAGCCCCAGCATTTT. This encodes CASSYSPISNQPQHF.

This clonotype was detected only a few times. V and J are TRBV7-9 and TRBJ2-5; D possibly corresponds to TRBD2 (6 bases). V gave up 2 bases and J gave up 4 bases, with 14 bases separating them. Germline V gene lookup returns CDR1 SEHNR and CDR2 FQNEAQ (reference sequence). This CDR3 is built from 15 residues. For the CDR3, the DNA is TGTGCCAGCAGCTTACCCCGACGGGAGCGAGAGACCCAGTACTTC. Translating gives CASSLPRRERETQYF.

The chain combines TRBV2 with TRBJ1-2; D gene ambiguous. The germline V gene encodes CDR1 SNHLY and CDR2 FYNNEI. This CDR3 has 16 residues. V was cut by 4 bases and J by 0 bases, with 15 bases left in between. The CDR3 DNA sequence: TGTGCCAGCAGTGGTCGGGCACTCCGTACTAACTATGGCTACACCTTC. It codes for CASSGRALRTNYGYTF.